The clone carrying this T cell receptor beta chain was seen once. The data stem from a study of blood T cell repertoires in COVID-19. Clones were read by immunoSEQ multiplex PCR, and TCRdb kept only the in-frame ones, dropping some. The repertoire holds approximately 68,000 clones, with 65% to 90% as singletons. The receptor comes from a woman between 55 and 75 years old with acute or convalescent COVID-19. Sequenced material: peripheral blood.

The CDR3 loop is CASRGGHMNTEAFF. CDR3 in DNA: TGTGCCAGCAGAGGGGGCCACATGAACACTGAAGCTTTCTTT. This sequence joins TRBV6-5 and TRBJ1-1; 7 nucleotides match TRBD1. Germline values: CDR1 MNHEY, CDR2 SVGAGI. The junction had 4 bases not matched to a gene; V was cut back by 6 bases and J by 0 bases. The CDR3 consists of 14 residues.